This T cell receptor beta chain originates from a study of cytotoxic CD8 clonotypes in ibrutinib-treated CLL. As to this clone: Its antigen is undetermined.

Clones were read by immunoSEQ multiplex PCR, and TCRdb kept only the in-frame ones, dropping some. The repertoire holds 300,000 or so clones, roughly 71% seen once, with under 8% in the top ten. Trimming cost V 4 bases and J 3 bases; bases outside gene matches: 10. Germline CDR1 reads SGHDT; CDR2 reads YYEEEE. CDR3 length: 16 residues. Study findings and constraints: Treatment left the uncommon public clonotypes either contracted or stable in frequency. Higher clonality was seen at ibrutinib response and a return toward baseline at progression. Clonality at baseline surpassed age-matched healthy donors and tracked circulating CD8+ T-cell counts.

The TCR comes from a human donor with chronic lymphocytic leukemia. Sequenced material: PBMCs, taken after 36 months of ibrutinib treatment. V is TRBV5-6 and J is TRBJ1-2, with TRBD1 matching over 9 bases. The CDR3 spells CASSHPGTGRHYGYTF. The CDR3, as DNA: TGTGCCAGCAGCCATCCCGGGACAGGGCGGCACTATGGCTACACCTTC.